One sample yielded the 21 T cell receptor beta chains listed below, sequenced in a study of cytomegalovirus exposure and HLA in healthy donors. The PCR used 60 Vbeta and 13 Jbeta primers. Clones were sequenced by immunoSEQ multiplex PCR, and TCRdb holds only the in-frame ones, with some missing. The sample yields around 140,000 clones, 70% to 85% seen once. Sequencing was done on a sample of PBMCs. Receptor source: a male donor in good health and CMV-seronegative.

The chain uses TRBV30 and TRBJ2-7; a weak D match, TRBD1 (6 bases). The CDR3 consists of 11 residues. The germline gives CDR1 GTSNPN, CDR2 SVGIG (reference sequence). V lost 3 bases to trimming and J lost 3 bases, with 6 bases between them. CDR3: CAWRGHYEQYF. The DNA of the CDR3 is TGTGCCTGGAGGGGACACTACGAGCAGTACTTC.

This chain links TRBV19 with TRBJ2-3; the match to TRBD1 covers 8 bases. J lost 6 bases, V lost 3 bases, and 8 bases had no gene match. The CDR3 contains 15 residues. The germline gives CDR1 LNHDA, CDR2 SQIVND (reference sequence). In DNA, the CDR3 is TGTGCCAGTAGTATTCCGGGACAGGTCGCGGATACGCAGTATTTT. The encoded protein is CASSIPGQVADTQYF.

V and J are TRBV25-1 and TRBJ2-3; no definite D call. The CDR3 loop spans 12 amino acids. CDR1 and CDR2 (germline): MGHDK, SYGVNS. The V end lost 6 bases, the J end lost 1 base, and 5 bases lay between the germline ends. CDR3: CASSPGTDTQYF. The CDR3 region has the DNA TGTGCCAGCAGCCCCGGCACAGATACGCAGTATTTT. Based on the CDR3 plus reference TRBV25-1 and TRBJ2-3, the full variable domain is EADIYQTPRYLVIGTGKKITLECSQTMGHDKMYWYQQDPGMELHLIHYSYGVNSTEKGDLSSESTVSRIRTEHFPLTLESARPSHTSQYLCASSPGTDTQYFGPGTRLTVL.

The chain recombines TRBV5-6 with TRBJ2-7; TRBD2 might be the D (6 bases). Per the germline V gene, CDR1 is SGHDT and CDR2 is YYEEEE. V dropped 4 bases and J dropped 0 bases, with 8 bases sitting between them. The CDR3 loop spans 13 amino acids. Written as DNA, the CDR3 is TGTGCCAGCAGCCGCGGGGACTCCTACGAGCAGTACTTC. This sequence encodes CASSRGDSYEQYF.

This chain connects TRBV4-3 to TRBJ2-1, with D perhaps TRBD2 (7 bases). Between the trimmed V and J ends, which lost 9 bases and 9 bases, there was a span of 18 bases. In germline, CDR1 is LGHNA, CDR2 YSLEER. The CDR3 contains 13 residues. This chain's CDR3 is CASSRGGPGEQFF. The CDR3 nucleotides are TGCGCCAGTTCGAGGGGGGGCCCTGGTGAGCAGTTCTTC.

This chain connects TRBV7-3 to TRBJ2-6, with TRBD1 matching over 9 bases. Trimming at V came to 5 bases and at J to 4 bases, leaving 6 bases not matched to a gene. There are 16 residues in the CDR3. Germline assignment: CDR1 SGHTA and CDR2 FQGTGA. CDR3 protein: CASSIYRGPGANVLTF. The DNA of the CDR3 is TGTGCCAGCAGCATATACAGGGGGCCCGGGGCCAACGTCCTGACTTTC.

This clone has just a few counts. The V and J genes are TRBV5-1 and TRBJ2-3; TRBD2 is a possible D gene (5 bases). The germline CDR1 and CDR2 sequences are SGHRS and YFSETQ. CDR3 length: 15 amino acids. V was pared by 2 bases and J by 3 bases, with 13 bases between. Here the CDR3 reads CASSFVGESTDTQYF. DNA for the CDR3: TGCGCCAGCAGCTTCGTGGGAGAGTCGACAGATACGCAGTATTTT.

The chain combines TRBV9 with TRBJ2-7; D remains ambiguous. Germline V gene sequence: CDR1 SGDLS, CDR2 YYNGEE. The V gene lost 8 bases and the J gene lost 0 bases, with 12 bases spanning the gap. The CDR3 sequence is 13 residues long. The CDR3 DNA reads TGTGCCAGAATGATGGTGAGCTCCTACGAGCAGTACTTC. This codes for CARMMVSSYEQYF.

J is TRBJ2-7 and V is TRBV28; D is unresolved. Germline V CDR1 and CDR2: MDHEN, SYDVKM. The CDR3 is 15 amino acids. The V end was cut by 3 bases, the J end by 4 bases, with 16 bases between. CDR3 coding DNA: TGTGCCAGCAGTTTGAGGCGGCTCCCACTTTACGAGCAGTACTTC. It specifies CASSLRRLPLYEQYF.

The genes are TRBV29-1 and TRBJ1-2; tentatively, D is TRBD1 (6 bases). The CDR3 runs to 13 residues. V gave up 6 bases and J gave up 4 bases, with 15 bases separating them. Per the germline V gene, CDR1 is SQVTM and CDR2 is ANQGSEA. The CDR3 bases are TGCAGCGTCGTCGACAGGTCCTCCTATGGCTACACCTTC. This sequence encodes CSVVDRSSYGYTF.

The chain combines TRBV6-6 with TRBJ1-2, with D possibly matching TRBD1 (5 bases). Germline V lookup: CDR1 MNHNY, CDR2 SVGAGI (reference sequence). The CDR3 runs to 15 residues. Trimming pared 8 bases from V and 0 bases from J, leaving 16 bases between. The DNA for the CDR3 is TGTGCCAGCGCAAAGGGGCCGCCTCCTAACTATGGCTACACCTTC. It encodes CASAKGPPPNYGYTF.

The genes are TRBV28 and TRBJ2-7; D might be TRBD1 (5 bases). Germline lookup yields CDR1 MDHEN and CDR2 SYDVKM. The V end was cut by 11 bases, the J end by 1 base, with 15 bases between. The CDR3 sequence is 13 residues long. CDR3 sequence: CASHQDNSYEQYF. DNA of the CDR3: TGTGCCTCCCACCAGGACAATTCCTACGAGCAGTACTTC.

The J gene is TRBJ2-7, the V gene TRBV9, with D possibly matching TRBD2 (6 bases). This CDR3 spans 14 amino acids. V lost 4 bases and J lost 2, with 13 bases in between. The germline V gene encodes CDR1 SGDLS and CDR2 YYNGEE. This CDR3 reads CASSSRGGTYEQYF. CDR3 DNA: TGTGCCAGCAGCTCCCGGGGAGGCACCTACGAGCAGTACTTC.

The chain has TRBV12-5 and TRBJ1-3, with TRBD1 identical over 9 bases. Germline trimming cut 4 bases from V and 1 base from J; bases unmatched to any gene: 5. CDR1 is LGHNT, CDR2 FRNRAP, per germline. The CDR3 runs to 16 residues. The chain's CDR3 is CASGSSGQGSGNTIYF. CDR3 DNA sequence: TGTGCTAGTGGTTCCTCGGGACAGGGTTCTGGAAACACCATATATTTT.

The chain recombines TRBV4-3 with TRBJ2-7; 10 bases line up with TRBD2. Germline V gene data show CDR1 as LGHNA and CDR2 as YSLEER. With 1 base clipped from V and 3 bases from J, the junction kept 3 bases outside the gene matches. There are 15 residues in the CDR3. CDR3 nucleotide sequence: TGCGCCAGCAGCCAAGGGACTAGCGGACGCTACGAGCAGTACTTC. Its translation: CASSQGTSGRYEQYF.

The gene calls are TRBV7-9 and TRBJ1-5; D is unclear. Germline V CDR1 and CDR2: SEHNR, FQNEAQ (reference sequence). V was pared by 1 base and J by 0 bases, with 7 bases between. The CDR3 sequence is 15 residues long. CDR3 bases: TGTGCCAGCAGCTTAGGACAATATAGCAATCAGCCCCAGCATTTT. Encoded protein: CASSLGQYSNQPQHF.

The chain employs TRBV10-3 and TRBJ2-1; 12 nucleotides line up with TRBD2. The germline V gene has CDR1 ENHRY and CDR2 SYGVKD. This CDR3 is built from 14 residues. The trim removed 6 bases at V and 10 bases at J, leaving 7 bases unmatched. As DNA, the CDR3 is TGTGCCATCAGCAGACTAGCGGGAGATGGAGAGCAGTTCTTC. Its translation is CAISRLAGDGEQFF.

The chain carries TRBV6-7 and TRBJ2-7; TRBD2 matches 13 bases. TRBV6-7 is an ORF, and what it does is uncertain. V lost 10 bases, J lost 4 bases, and 10 bases stayed unmatched. The length of the CDR3 is 15 residues. CDR3 coding DNA: TGTGCCATCGCCAGGTGGACTAGCGGGAGTTACGAGCAGTACTTC. This translates into CAIARWTSGSYEQYF.

This clone showed up just a few times. The chain combines TRBV5-1 with TRBJ2-5; D ambiguous. Germline-derived CDR1 and CDR2 are SGHRS and YFSETQ. The CDR3 sequence is 12 residues long. V was cut by 0 bases and J by 4 bases, with 4 bases left in between. The CDR3 is CASSLDGETQYF. DNA for the CDR3: TGCGCCAGCAGCTTGGACGGAGAGACCCAGTACTTC.

The J gene is TRBJ2-5, the V gene TRBV6-5, with D possibly matching TRBD2 (6 bases). From germline, CDR1 is MNHEY and CDR2 SVGAGI. Trimming took off 2 bases at V and 7 bases at J, with 20 bases between the two ends. The CDR3 is 16 residues long. CDR3 DNA: TGTGCCAGCAGTTACAACCCCCCGACTAGAAGGACGACCCAGTACTTC. It encodes CASSYNPPTRRTTQYF.

The sample holds one count of this clone. The V call is TRBV7-9, the J call TRBJ1-6; D is unresolved. Germline-derived CDR1 and CDR2 are SEHNR and FQNEAQ (reference sequence). The CDR3 is made up of 12 amino acids. With 5 bases removed from V and 13 bases from J, the gap between germline ends came to 12 bases. The CDR3 is CASSAGGVPLHF. The CDR3 DNA sequence: TGTGCCAGCAGCGCGGGAGGAGTTCCCCTCCACTTT.